This entry features one T cell receptor (beta chain) sequence. These data come from a study of blood T cell repertoires in COVID-19. About the research overall: The United States, Italy and Spain supplied acute and convalescent COVID-19 samples. Sample material is recorded as cDNA or gDNA derived from T cells, B-cell-depleted T cells, or PBMCs.

Source study methods: Reference gene primer amplification in the assay estimated nucleated cell counts. Assay used: immunoSEQ multiplex PCR; TCRdb lists only in-frame clones, some missing. V, J and clone size are those of that table, while D and trimming were read from the DNA. The table shows 250,000 to 300,000 clones, with 89% occurring only once. This TCR was sampled from a woman between 40 and 55 years old who had recovered from COVID-19. The material sequenced was peripheral blood.

The CDR3 bases are TGTGCCAGCACCACAGGACAGGGGTCTTATGAAAAACTGTTTTTT. Its protein is CASTTGQGSYEKLFF. The chain is built from TRBV6-5 and TRBJ1-4, with 9 bases matching TRBD1. This CDR3 comprises 15 residues. The germline V gene has CDR1 MNHEY and CDR2 SVGAGI. The ends lost 7 bases at V and 6 bases at J; junction bases unmatched: 9.